What follows describes a single T cell receptor (beta chain). There is no known antigen for this receptor. TCRdb records NextSeq 550 as the sequencer. The Human TCR Profiling Kit (MiLaboratory) was used to prepare UMI-labeled 5' RACE TRB cDNA libraries. The full amount of extracted RNA was used for cDNA synthesis, and the full amount of resulting cDNA was used for PCR amplification. Libraries were prepared in parallel with an identical number of PCR cycles. The authors' analysis ran thus. About 53,000 +/- 9,400 unique UMI-labeled TRB cDNA molecules per library were extracted with MIGEC and MiXCR, with at least two reads per UMI required. On average, each library contained approximately 40,000 +/- 10,000 functional in-frame TRB CDR3 nucleotide clonotypes without stop codons. After downsampling to 5000 UMI-labeled TRB molecules per sample, diversity metrics, including normalized Shannon-Wiener and Chao1, were computed in VDJtools. For the central five CDR3 residues, VDJtools calculated physicochemical properties weighted by clonotype size, namely interaction energy, strength, volume and Kidera factor 4. Reads reprocessed by TCRdb are summarized as one entry per CDR3 protein sequence, and DNA is absent. It is TCRdb's table, rather than the study itself, that gives the V and J calls and clone size. The sample's table lists a count of 56,000 or so distinct CDR3 sequences. Together, the top ten hold 20% to 25% of the sample.

These data originate in a study of CXCR3-negative and CXCR3-positive naive CD8 T cells (dated by TCRdb to between 2018 and 2021). Context from the whole study: In total, 130 million to 150 million TRB reads were obtained, which works out to roughly 1.5 +/- 0.3 million reads per library. Diversity and physicochemical repertoire analyses were performed on about a dozen donors pooled from two independent experiments. TRBV-TRBJ cluster analysis included naive subsets from 5 donors and memory cells from 3 donors. Study-wide conclusions, independent of this receptor: Repertoire diversity was comparably high in both naive subsets but much lower in memory CD8+ T cells. Freshly isolated PBMCs were used for most assays because CXCR3 expression partially decreased after cryopreservation. TRBV-TRBJ usage was similar between naive CXCR3-negative and CXCR3-positive cells from the same donor, while memory cells showed distinct patterns. Because surface CD5, which is linked to self-reactivity in mice, was comparable between the naive subsets, TCR interaction strength was also inferred from TRB CDR3 physicochemical properties.

Each CD8+ T cell subset was flow-sorted in triplicate, with roughly 310,000 cells per subset placed directly into RLT lysis buffer. Using standard density gradient centrifugation, peripheral blood mononuclear cells were isolated from buffy coats. An RNeasy Mini Kit was used to extract total RNA from the sorted cells. The CDR3 spans 15 residues, from the cysteine through the phenylalanine. The DNA is unrecorded. From the germline V gene (reference sequence), CDR1 is PRHDT and CDR2 is FYEKMQ. The receptor comes from a human donor in good health. Some clones in this sample may be carry-over from other donors' samples. The chain is assembled from TRBV13 and TRBJ2-2; TCRdb picks TRBD1, but there is no DNA to check that call. The sample was memory CD8+ T cells from blood. Interpreted using the paper, the cell subset or site label stands for: conventional CD8+ memory T cells (TMEM), sorted as controls. The CDR3 sequence is CASSGRTENTGELFF.